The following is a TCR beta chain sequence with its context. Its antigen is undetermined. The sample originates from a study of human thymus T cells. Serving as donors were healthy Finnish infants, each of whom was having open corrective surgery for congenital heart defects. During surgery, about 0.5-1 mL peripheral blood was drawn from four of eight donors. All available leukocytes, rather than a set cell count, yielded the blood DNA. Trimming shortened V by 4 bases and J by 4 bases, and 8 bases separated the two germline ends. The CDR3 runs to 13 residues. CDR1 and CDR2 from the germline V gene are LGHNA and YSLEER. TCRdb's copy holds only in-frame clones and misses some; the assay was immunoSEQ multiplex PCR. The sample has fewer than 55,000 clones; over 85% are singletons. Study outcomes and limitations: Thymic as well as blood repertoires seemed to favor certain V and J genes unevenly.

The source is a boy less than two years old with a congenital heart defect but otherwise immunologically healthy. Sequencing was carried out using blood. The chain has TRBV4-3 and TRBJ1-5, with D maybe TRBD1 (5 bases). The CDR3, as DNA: TGCGCCAGCAGCCTAGGGGAGAATCAGCCCCAGCATTTT. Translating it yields CASSLGENQPQHF.